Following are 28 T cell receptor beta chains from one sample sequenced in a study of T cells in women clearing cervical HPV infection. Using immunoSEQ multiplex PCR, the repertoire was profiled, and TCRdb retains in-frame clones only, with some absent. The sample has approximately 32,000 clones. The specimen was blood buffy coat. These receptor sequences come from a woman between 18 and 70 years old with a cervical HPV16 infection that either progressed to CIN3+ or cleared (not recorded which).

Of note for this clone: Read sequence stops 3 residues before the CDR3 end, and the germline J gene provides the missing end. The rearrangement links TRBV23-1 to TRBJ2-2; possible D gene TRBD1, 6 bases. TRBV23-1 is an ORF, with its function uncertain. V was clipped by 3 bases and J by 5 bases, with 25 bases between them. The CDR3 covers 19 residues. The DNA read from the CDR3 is TGCGCCAGCAGTCACCCTACGGACAGTCAGTACCTAGGGACCGGGGAG. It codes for CASSHPTDSQYLGTGE. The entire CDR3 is CASSHPTDSQYLGTGELFF.

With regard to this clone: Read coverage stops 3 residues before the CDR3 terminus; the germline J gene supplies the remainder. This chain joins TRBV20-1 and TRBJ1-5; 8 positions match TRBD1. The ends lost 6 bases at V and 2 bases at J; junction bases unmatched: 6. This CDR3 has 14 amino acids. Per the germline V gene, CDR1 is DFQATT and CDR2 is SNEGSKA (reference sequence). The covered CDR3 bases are TGCAGTGCAAGGTTACAGGGGGGCAATCAGCCC. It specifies CSARLQGGNQP. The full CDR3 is CSARLQGGNQPQHF.

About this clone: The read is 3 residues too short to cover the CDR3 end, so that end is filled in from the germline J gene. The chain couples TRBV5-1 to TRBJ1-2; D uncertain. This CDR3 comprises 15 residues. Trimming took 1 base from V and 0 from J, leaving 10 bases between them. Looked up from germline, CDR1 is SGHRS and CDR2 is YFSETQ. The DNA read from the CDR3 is TGCGCCAGCAGCTTGCAAGGTGATACTAACTATGGC. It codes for CASSLQGDTNYG. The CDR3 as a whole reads CASSLQGDTNYGYTF.

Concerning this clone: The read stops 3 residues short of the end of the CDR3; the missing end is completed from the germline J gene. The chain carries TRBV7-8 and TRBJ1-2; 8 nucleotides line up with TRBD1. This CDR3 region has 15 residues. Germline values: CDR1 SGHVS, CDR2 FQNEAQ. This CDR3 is CASSSRTGFGEGYTF. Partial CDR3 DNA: TGTGCCAGCAGCTCGCGGACAGGGTTTGGGGAGGGC.

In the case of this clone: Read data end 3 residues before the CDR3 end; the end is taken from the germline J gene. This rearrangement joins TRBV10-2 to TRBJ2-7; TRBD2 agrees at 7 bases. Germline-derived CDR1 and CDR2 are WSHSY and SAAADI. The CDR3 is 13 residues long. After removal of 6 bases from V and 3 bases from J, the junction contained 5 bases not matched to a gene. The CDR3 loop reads CASRSGALYEQYF. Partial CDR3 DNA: TGCGCCAGCAGGAGCGGGGCCCTCTACGAG.

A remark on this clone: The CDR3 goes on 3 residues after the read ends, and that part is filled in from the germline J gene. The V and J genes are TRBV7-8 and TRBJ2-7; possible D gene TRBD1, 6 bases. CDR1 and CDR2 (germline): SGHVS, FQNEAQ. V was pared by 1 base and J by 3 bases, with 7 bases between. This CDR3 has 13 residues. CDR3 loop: CASSLDRVYEQYF. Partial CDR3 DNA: TGTGCCAGCAGCTTAGACAGGGTCTACGAG.

CDR3 sequence: CASSLNDRGRDQPQHF. The sequenced CDR3 bases are TGTGCCAGCAGCCTCAACGACAGGGGGAGAGATCAGCCC. The rearrangement links TRBV2 to TRBJ1-5; TRBD1 matches 9 bases. The CDR3 is cut off 3 residues early in the read; its end comes from the germline J gene. The CDR3 covers 16 residues. J was trimmed by 5 bases and V by 6 bases; bases with no gene match: 11. From germline, CDR1 is SNHLY and CDR2 FYNNEI.

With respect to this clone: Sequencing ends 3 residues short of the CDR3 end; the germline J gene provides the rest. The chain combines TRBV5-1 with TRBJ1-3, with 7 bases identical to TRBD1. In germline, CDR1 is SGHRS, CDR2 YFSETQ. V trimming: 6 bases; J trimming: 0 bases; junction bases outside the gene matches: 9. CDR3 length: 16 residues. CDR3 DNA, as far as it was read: TGCGCCAGCAAGGGACGACAGGGAGACTCTGGAAACACC. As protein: CASKGRQGDSGNT. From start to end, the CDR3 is CASKGRQGDSGNTIYF.

The CDR3 reads CASGLGQENEKLFF. CDR3 bases read: TGTGCTAGTGGTCTGGGACAGGAAAACGAAAAA. This chain connects TRBV12-5 to TRBJ1-4; 8 bases are a match to TRBD1. The read halts 3 residues ahead of the CDR3 end, with the missing end drawn from the germline J gene. Trimming at V came to 5 bases and at J to 8 bases, leaving 7 bases not matched to a gene. The CDR3 sequence is 14 residues long. The germline gives CDR1 LGHNT, CDR2 FRNRAP. Full variable domain (missing parts from reference TRBV12-5 and TRBJ1-4): DARVTQTPRHKVTEMGQEVTMRCQPILGHNTVFWYRQTMMQGLELLAYFRNRAPLDDSGMPKDRFSAEMPDATLATLKIQPSEPRDSAVYFCASGLGQENEKLFFGSGTQLSVL.

The part of the CDR3 DNA that was read is TGTGCCAGCTCACGACTGCCAGGGGCAGGGGAGACG. It is translated as CASSRLPGAGET. The whole CDR3 region reads CASSRLPGAGETQYF. The rearrangement uses TRBV18 and TRBJ2-3; D perhaps matches TRBD1 (6 bases). The read falls 3 residues short of the CDR3 end, and the missing part is taken from the germline J gene. Germline V CDR1 and CDR2: KGHSH, LQKENI. The CDR3 loop spans 15 amino acids.

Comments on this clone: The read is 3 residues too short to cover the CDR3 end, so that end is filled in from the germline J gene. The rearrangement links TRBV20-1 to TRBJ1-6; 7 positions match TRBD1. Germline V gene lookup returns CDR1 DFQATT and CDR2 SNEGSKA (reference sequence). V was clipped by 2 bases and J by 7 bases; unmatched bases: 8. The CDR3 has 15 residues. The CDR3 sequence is CSARLQGMANSPLHF. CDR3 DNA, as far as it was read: TGCAGTGCTAGACTACAGGGGATGGCCAATTCACCC.

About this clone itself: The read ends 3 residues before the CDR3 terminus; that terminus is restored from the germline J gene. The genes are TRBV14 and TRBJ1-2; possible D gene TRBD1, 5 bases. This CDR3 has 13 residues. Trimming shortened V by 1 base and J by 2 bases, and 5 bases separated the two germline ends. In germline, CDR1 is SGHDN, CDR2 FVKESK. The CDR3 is CASSQGQNYGYTF. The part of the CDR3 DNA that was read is TGTGCCAGCAGCCAAGGACAGAACTATGGC. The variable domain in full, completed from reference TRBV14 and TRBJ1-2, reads EAGVTQFPSHSVIEKGQTVTLRCDPISGHDNLYWYRRVMGKEIKFLLHFVKESKQDESGMPNNRFLAERTGGTYSTLKVQPAELEDSGVYFCASSQGQNYGYTFGSGTRLTVV.

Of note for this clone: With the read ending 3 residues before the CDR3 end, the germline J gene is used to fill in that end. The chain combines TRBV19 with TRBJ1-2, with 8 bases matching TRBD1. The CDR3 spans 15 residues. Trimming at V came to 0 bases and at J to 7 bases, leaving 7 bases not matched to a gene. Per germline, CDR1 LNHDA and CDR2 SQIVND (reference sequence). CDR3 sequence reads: CASSIDLDRGSGYTF. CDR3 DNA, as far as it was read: TGTGCCAGTAGTATAGATCTCGACAGGGGAAGTGGC.

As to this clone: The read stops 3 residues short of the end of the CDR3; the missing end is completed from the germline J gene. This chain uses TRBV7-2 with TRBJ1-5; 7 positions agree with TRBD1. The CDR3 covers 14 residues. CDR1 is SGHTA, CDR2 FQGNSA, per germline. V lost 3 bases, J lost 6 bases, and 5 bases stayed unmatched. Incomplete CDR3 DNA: TGTGCCAGCAGCTTCACAGGGGTACGTCAGCCC. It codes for CASSFTGVRQP. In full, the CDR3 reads CASSFTGVRQPQHF.

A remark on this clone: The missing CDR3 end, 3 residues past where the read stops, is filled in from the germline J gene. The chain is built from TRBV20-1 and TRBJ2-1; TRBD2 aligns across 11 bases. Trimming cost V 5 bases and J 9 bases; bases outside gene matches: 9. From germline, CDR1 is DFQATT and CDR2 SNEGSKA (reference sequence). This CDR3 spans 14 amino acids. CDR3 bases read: TGCAGTGCTTTGGGTAGCGGGGGGGCCGGTGAG. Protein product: CSALGSGGAGE. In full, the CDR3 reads CSALGSGGAGEQFF.

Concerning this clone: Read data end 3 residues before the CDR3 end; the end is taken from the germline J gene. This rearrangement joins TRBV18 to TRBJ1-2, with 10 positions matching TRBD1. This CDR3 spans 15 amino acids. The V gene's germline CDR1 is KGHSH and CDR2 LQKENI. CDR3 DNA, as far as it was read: TGTGCCAGCTCACCCACGACAGGGGGCGTGTGGGGC. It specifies CASSPTTGGVWG. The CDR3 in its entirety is CASSPTTGGVWGYTF.

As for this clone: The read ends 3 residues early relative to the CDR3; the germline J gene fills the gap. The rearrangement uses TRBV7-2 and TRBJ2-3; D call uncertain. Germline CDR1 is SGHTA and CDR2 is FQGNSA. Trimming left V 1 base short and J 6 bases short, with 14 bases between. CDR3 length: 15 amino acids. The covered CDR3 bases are TGTGCCAGCAGCTTAGTCTTAGTACTTTCGGATACG. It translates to CASSLVLVLSDT. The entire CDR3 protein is CASSLVLVLSDTQYF.

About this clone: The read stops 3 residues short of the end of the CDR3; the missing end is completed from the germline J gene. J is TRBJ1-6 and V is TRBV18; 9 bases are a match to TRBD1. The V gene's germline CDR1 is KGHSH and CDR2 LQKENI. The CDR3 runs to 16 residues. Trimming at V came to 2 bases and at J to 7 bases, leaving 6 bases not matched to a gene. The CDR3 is CASSPSTGGYNSPLHF. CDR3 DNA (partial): TGTGCCAGCTCACCATCCACAGGGGGCTACAATTCACCC.

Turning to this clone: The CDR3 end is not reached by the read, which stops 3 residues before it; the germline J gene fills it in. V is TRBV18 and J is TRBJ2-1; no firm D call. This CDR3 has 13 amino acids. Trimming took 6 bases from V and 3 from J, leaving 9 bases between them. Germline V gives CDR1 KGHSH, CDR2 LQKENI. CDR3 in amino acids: CASSLQSYNEQFF. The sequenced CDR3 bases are TGTGCCAGCTCTCTACAGAGCTACAATGAG.

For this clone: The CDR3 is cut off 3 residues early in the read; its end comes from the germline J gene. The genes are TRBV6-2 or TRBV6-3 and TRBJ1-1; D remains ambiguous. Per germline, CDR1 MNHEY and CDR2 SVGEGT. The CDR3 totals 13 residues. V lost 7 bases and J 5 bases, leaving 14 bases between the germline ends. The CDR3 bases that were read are TGTGCCAGCACGAGAATTCCGGGGACTGAA. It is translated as CASTRIPGTE. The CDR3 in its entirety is CASTRIPGTEAFF.

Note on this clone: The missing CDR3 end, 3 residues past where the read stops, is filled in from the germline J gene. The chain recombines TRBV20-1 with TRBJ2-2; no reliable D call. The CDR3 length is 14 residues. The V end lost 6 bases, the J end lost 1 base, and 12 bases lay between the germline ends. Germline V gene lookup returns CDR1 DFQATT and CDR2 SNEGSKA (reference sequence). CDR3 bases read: TGCAGTGCGATAGGGCCCTTGAACACCGGGGAG. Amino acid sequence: CSAIGPLNTGE. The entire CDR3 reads CSAIGPLNTGELFF.

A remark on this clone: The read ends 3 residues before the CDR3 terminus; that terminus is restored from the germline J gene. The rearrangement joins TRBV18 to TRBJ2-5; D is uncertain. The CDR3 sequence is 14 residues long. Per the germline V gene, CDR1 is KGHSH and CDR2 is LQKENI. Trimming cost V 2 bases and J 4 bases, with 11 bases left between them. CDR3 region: CASSPSHQRETQYF. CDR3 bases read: TGTGCCAGCTCACCATCACACCAACGAGAGACC. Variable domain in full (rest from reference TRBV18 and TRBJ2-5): NAGVMQNPRHLVRRRGQEARLRCSPMKGHSHVYWYRQLPEEGLKFMVYLQKENIIDESGMPKERFSAEFPKEGPSILRIQQVVRGDSAAYFCASSPSHQRETQYFGPGTRLLVL.

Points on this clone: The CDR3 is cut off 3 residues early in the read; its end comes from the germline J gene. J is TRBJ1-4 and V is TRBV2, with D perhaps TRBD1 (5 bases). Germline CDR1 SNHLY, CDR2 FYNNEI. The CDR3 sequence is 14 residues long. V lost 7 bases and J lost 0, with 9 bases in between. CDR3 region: CASTTGPTNEKLFF. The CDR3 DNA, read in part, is TGTGCCAGCACTACAGGACCAACTAATGAAAAA.

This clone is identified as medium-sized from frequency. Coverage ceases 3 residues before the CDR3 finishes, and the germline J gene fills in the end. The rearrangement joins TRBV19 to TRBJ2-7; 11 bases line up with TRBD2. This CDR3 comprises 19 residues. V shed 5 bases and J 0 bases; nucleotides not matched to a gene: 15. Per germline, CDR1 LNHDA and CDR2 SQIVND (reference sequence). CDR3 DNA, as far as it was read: TGTGCCAGTAGTGTCAAACTAGCGGGGGAAATCCTCTACTCCTACGAG. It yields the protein CASSVKLAGEILYSYE. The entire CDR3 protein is CASSVKLAGEILYSYEQYF.

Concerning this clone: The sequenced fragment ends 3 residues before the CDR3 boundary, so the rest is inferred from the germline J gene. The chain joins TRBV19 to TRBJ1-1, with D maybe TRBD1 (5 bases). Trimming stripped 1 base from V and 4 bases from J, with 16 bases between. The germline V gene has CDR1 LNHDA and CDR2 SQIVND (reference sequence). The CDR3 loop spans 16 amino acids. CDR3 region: CASSIGSRGIGTEAFF. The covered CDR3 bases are TGTGCCAGTAGTATAGGTAGTCGGGGGATTGGCACTGAA.

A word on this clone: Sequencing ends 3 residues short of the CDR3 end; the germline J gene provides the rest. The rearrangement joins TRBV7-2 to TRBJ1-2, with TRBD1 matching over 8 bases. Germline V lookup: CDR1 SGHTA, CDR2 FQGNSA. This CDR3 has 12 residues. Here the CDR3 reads CASDPGGLSYTF. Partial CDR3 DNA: TGTGCCAGCGACCCAGGGGGCTTGAGC.

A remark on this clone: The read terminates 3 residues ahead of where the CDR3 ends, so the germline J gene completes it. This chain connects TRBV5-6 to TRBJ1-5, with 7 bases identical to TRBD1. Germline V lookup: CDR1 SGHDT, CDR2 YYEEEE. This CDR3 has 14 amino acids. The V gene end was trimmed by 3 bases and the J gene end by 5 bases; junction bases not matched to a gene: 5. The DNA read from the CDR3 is TGTGCCAGCAGCTCGACAGGGTATTATCAGCCC. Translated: CASSSTGYYQP. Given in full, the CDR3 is CASSSTGYYQPQHF.

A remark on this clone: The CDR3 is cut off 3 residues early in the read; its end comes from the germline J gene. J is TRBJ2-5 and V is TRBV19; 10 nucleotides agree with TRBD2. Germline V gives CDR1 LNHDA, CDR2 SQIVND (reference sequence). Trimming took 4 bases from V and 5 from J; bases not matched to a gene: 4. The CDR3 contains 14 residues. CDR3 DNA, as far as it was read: TGTGCCAGTAGTACTAGCGGGGGAAGGGAGACC. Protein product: CASSTSGGRET. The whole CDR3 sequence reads CASSTSGGRETQYF.